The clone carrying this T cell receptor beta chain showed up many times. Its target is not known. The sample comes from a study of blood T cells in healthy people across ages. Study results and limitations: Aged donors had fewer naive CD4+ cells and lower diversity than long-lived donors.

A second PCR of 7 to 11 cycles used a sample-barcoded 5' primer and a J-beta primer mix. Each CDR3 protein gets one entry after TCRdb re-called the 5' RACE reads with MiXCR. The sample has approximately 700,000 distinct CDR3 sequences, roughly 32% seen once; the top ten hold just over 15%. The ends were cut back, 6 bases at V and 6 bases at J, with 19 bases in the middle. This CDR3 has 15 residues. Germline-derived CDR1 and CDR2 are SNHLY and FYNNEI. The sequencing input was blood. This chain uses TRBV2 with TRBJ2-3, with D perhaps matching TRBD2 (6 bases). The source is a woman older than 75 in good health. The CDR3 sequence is CASSPPGTGGDTQYF. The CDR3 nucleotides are TGTGCCAGCAGCCCGCCCGGGACCGGAGGGGATACGCAGTATTTT.